Reported below is one T cell receptor (beta chain). What it recognizes is unknown. This sample is part of a study of cytomegalovirus exposure and HLA in healthy donors. A multiplex PCR was run with 60 Vbeta primers and 13 Jbeta primers. Produced via immunoSEQ multiplex PCR; TCRdb's table is partial and in-frame only. The sample consists of tens of thousands of clones, roughly 80% of them appearing once. Study findings and constraints: The authors later found most CMV-associated TCR beta chains appeared HLA-restricted. Highest at DRB1 and lowest at HLA-C, TCR association rates differed among HLA loci in a later analysis. Some TCR beta chains (roughly 160 of them) were listed as cytomegalovirus-associated.

Germline CDR1 reads LNHDA; CDR2 reads SQIVND (reference sequence). The V end lost 7 bases, the J end lost 5 bases, and 18 bases lay between the germline ends. The CDR3 extends over 15 amino acids. The chain links TRBV19 to TRBJ1-5, with a tentative D call TRBD1 (6 bases). This clonotype originated in a woman aged 40 to 50 in good health and CMV-seronegative. Sequencing used PBMCs. The CDR3, as DNA: TGTGCCAGTAACAGGGATCATACCTTCGATCAGCCCCAGCATTTT. Protein product: CASNRDHTFDQPQHF.